What follows are 23 T cell receptor beta chains derived from one specimen sequenced in a study of T-cell reconstitution after alpha-beta-depleted transplantation in children. Library preparation (for TCRbeta) was performed with unique molecular identifiers. TCRdb called the PCR reads again in MiXCR, with one record for every CDR3 protein. The repertoire holds about 200,000 distinct CDR3 sequences, with 5% to 6.5% as singletons. The sequencing here drew on PBMCs, taken before TCRalphabeta/CD19-depleted stem cell transplant. The receptors come from a girl younger than two with combined immunodeficiency, due to receive a stem cell transplant.

Only a few counts were recorded for this clonotype. The chain couples TRBV5-1 to TRBJ2-3, with D possibly TRBD1 on 5 matching bases. V shed 0 bases and J shed 4 bases, with 18 bases lying between them. Germline values: CDR1 SGHRS, CDR2 YFSETQ. This CDR3 region has 17 residues. The CDR3 bases are TGCGCCAGCAGCTTGGACAGGCGGCCGCGGTATTCAGATACGCAGTATTTT. It codes for CASSLDRRPRYSDTQYF.

This clonotype has at least ten counts. The DNA for the CDR3 is TGCAGTGCCACCCTCCTATCGGCGGGAGGGTGGGGAGGGACAGATACGCAGTATTTT. Protein product: CSATLLSAGGWGGTDTQYF. The chain carries TRBV20-1 and TRBJ2-3; TRBD2 aligns across 9 bases. The germline gives CDR1 DFQATT, CDR2 SNEGSKA (reference sequence). The V and J ends lost 6 bases and 3 bases, in that order; junction bases with no gene match: 22. This CDR3 has 19 residues.

This clonotype was observed many times. The V and J genes are TRBV18 and TRBJ2-7; the D gene is possibly TRBD2 (6 bases). Trimming took 9 bases from V and 0 from J, leaving 15 bases between them. CDR3 length: 14 amino acids. Germline loops: CDR1 KGHSH, CDR2 LQKENI. The DNA for the CDR3 is TGTGCCAGTAACCTCGGGGGTACCTCCTACGAGCAGTACTTC. The encoded protein is CASNLGGTSYEQYF.

This clonotype occurred many times. The V call is TRBV28, the J call TRBJ2-1; tentative D call: TRBD2 (5 bases). The V end lost 2 bases, the J end lost 2 bases, and 10 bases lay between the germline ends. Germline loops: CDR1 MDHEN, CDR2 SYDVKM. This CDR3 comprises 15 residues. The CDR3 DNA reads TGTGCCAGCAGTTTAGACGGGGTCACCTACAATGAGCAGTTCTTC. Amino acid sequence: CASSLDGVTYNEQFF.

This clonotype was recorded many times. This chain uses TRBV20-1 with TRBJ2-3; possibly TRBD1 or TRBD2 for D (6 bases each). The CDR3 covers 21 residues. Deletions cut 0 bases from V and 0 bases from J, with 28 bases between. The germline V gene encodes CDR1 DFQATT and CDR2 SNEGSKA (reference sequence). The CDR3, as DNA: TGCAGTGCTAGAGATCCGACAGGAGGGGGAAGGCAGGTCTCTAGCACAGATACGCAGTATTTT. The encoded protein is CSARDPTGGGRQVSSTDTQYF.

This clonotype was counted ten times or more. The rearrangement joins TRBV5-1 to TRBJ2-7; D might be TRBD1 (5 bases). The CDR3 totals 13 residues. V shed 0 bases and J shed 3 bases, with 7 bases lying between them. CDR1 and CDR2 (germline): SGHRS, YFSETQ. The CDR3 nucleotides read TGCGCCAGCAGCTTGGTGGGGCTCTACGAGCAGTACTTC. It codes for CASSLVGLYEQYF.

This clonotype was detected many times. The gene calls are TRBV29-1 and TRBJ2-2, with D maybe TRBD1 (6 bases). CDR1 is SQVTM and CDR2 is ANQGSEA in the germline V gene. V gave up 6 bases and J gave up 4 bases, with 18 bases separating them. The CDR3 has 15 amino acids. The chain's CDR3 is CSVLQGRLATGELFF. The CDR3 DNA reads TGCAGCGTCTTACAGGGTCGTTTGGCCACCGGGGAGCTGTTTTTT.

This clonotype was counted ten times or more. The rearrangement links TRBV13 to TRBJ2-2; unclear D gene. There are 14 residues in the CDR3. The germline V and J ends were trimmed by 3 bases and 4 bases, with 9 bases remaining between them. Germline CDR1 is PRHDT and CDR2 is FYEKMQ (reference sequence). As DNA, the CDR3 is TGTGCCAGCAGCTTGGAAAGCCTCACCGGGGAGCTGTTTTTT. Protein: CASSLESLTGELFF. Together with reference TRBV13 and TRBJ2-2, the CDR3 gives the full variable domain: AAGVIQSPRHLIKEKRETATLKCYPIPRHDTVYWYQQGPGQDPQFLISFYEKMQSDKGSIPDRFSAQQFSDYHSELNMSSLELGDSALYFCASSLESLTGELFFGEGSRLTVL.

This clonotype was detected ten times or more. As DNA, the CDR3 is TGTGCCAGCAGGAAGCAGAGGGCTTACCGTAATGAGCAGTTCTTC. Its protein product is CASRKQRAYRNEQFF. This chain uses TRBV28 with TRBJ2-1; D perhaps matches TRBD2 (5 bases). The V gene's germline CDR1 is MDHEN and CDR2 SYDVKM. Trimming left V 6 bases short and J 7 bases short, with 19 bases between. The CDR3 is made up of 15 amino acids.

The table lists this clonotype with many counts. V usage is TRBV15 and J usage is TRBJ2-1; 11 positions agree with TRBD2. V trimming: 0 bases; J trimming: 7 bases; junction bases outside the gene matches: 11. Germline CDR1 reads LNHNV; CDR2 reads YYDKDF (reference sequence). The CDR3 is 18 residues long. CDR3 in DNA: TGTGCCACCAGCAGAGATCGATTTCTAGCGGGAGGTGCGAATGAGCAGTTCTTC. Translating gives CATSRDRFLAGGANEQFF.

This clonotype was detected many times. V and J are TRBV12-3 or TRBV12-4 and TRBJ1-1; no clear D gene. The CDR3 is 13 residues long. V was clipped by 5 bases and J by 1 base, with 8 bases between them. The CDR3 is CASSPPENTEAFF. The CDR3 DNA sequence: TGTGCCAGCAGTCCCCCGGAGAACACTGAAGCTTTCTTT.

This clonotype occurred many times. The chain employs TRBV9 and TRBJ1-2, with a tentative D call TRBD1 (5 bases). Germline V lookup: CDR1 SGDLS, CDR2 YYNGEE. The CDR3 contains 14 residues. Between the trimmed V and J ends, which lost 0 bases and 2 bases, there was a span of 8 bases. CDR3 sequence reads: CASSVADRNYGYTF. In DNA form, the CDR3 reads TGTGCCAGCAGCGTAGCCGACAGAAACTATGGCTACACCTTC.

The chain carries TRBV20-1 and TRBJ2-3; 13 positions match TRBD2. CDR3 length: 19 residues. V lost 5 bases, J lost 2 bases, and 16 bases stayed unmatched. Germline CDR1 is DFQATT and CDR2 is SNEGSKA (reference sequence). This CDR3 reads CSAEEGLAGTTKNTDTQYF. CDR3 nucleotide sequence: TGCAGTGCTGAGGAGGGACTAGCGGGAACAACTAAAAACACAGATACGCAGTATTTT.

Notes on this clonotype: This could be a read error, since a much larger clone is one nucleotide away. The rearrangement uses TRBV29-1 and TRBJ2-1; 7 positions match TRBD2. Germline V gene data show CDR1 as SQVTM and CDR2 as ANQGSEA. Unmatched junction bases numbered 12, after V lost 7 bases and J lost 3 bases. This CDR3 region has 15 residues. Here the CDR3 DNA reads TGCAGCGCCCAAGGGCTAGCGGACTTCTACAATGAGCAGTTCTTC. Translation gives CSAQGLADFYNEQFF.

In its sample, this clonotype was seen many times. The genes are TRBV7-8 and TRBJ2-2; D may match TRBD1 or TRBD2 (5 bases each). This CDR3 comprises 15 residues. Looked up from germline, CDR1 is SGHVS and CDR2 is FQNEAQ. V was clipped by 0 bases and J by 1 base, with 6 bases between them. Here the CDR3 reads CASSLAGVNTGELFF. In nucleotides, the CDR3 is TGTGCCAGCAGCTTAGCGGGGGTGAACACCGGGGAGCTGTTTTTT.

This chain joins TRBV9 and TRBJ1-5; 12 bases align to TRBD1. Germline loops: CDR1 SGDLS, CDR2 YYNGEE. CDR3 length equals 15 residues. V gave up 0 bases and J gave up 6 bases; unmatched junction bases: 1. CDR3: CASSVGDRGPQPQHF. CDR3 coding DNA: TGTGCCAGCAGCGTAGGGGACAGGGGGCCTCAGCCCCAGCATTTT.

This clonotype was seen more than once but under ten times. The rearrangement joins TRBV19 to TRBJ2-1; TRBD2 agrees at 7 bases. Germline values: CDR1 LNHDA, CDR2 SQIVND (reference sequence). The CDR3 loop spans 19 amino acids. Trimming at V came to 1 base and at J to 8 bases, leaving 20 bases not matched to a gene. The DNA of the CDR3 is TGTGCCAGTAGTATAGCAGCGGGACTGATACCAAAAGCCCACGATGAGCAGTTCTTC. Protein product: CASSIAAGLIPKAHDEQFF.

The sample holds many counts of this clonotype. V is TRBV5-1 and J is TRBJ2-7, with 8 bases fitting TRBD1. Germline-derived CDR1 and CDR2 are SGHRS and YFSETQ. The trim removed 0 bases at V and 1 base at J, leaving 9 bases unmatched. This CDR3 has 17 amino acids. CDR3 coding DNA: TGCGCCAGCAGCTTGGCCAGCGGACAGGGTACATCCTACGAGCAGTACTTC. Its translation: CASSLASGQGTSYEQYF.

This clonotype has ten or more counts. The chain recombines TRBV28 with TRBJ1-5; no firm D call. The CDR3 totals 16 residues. Trimming shortened V by 0 bases and J by 0 bases, and 9 bases separated the two germline ends. The germline V gene encodes CDR1 MDHEN and CDR2 SYDVKM. The CDR3 nucleotides read TGTGCCAGCAGTTTATGGGATCCTTCTAGCAATCAGCCCCAGCATTTT. Translation: CASSLWDPSSNQPQHF.

This clonotype was found many times. V gene TRBV20-1 combines with J gene TRBJ1-1, with unresolved D. CDR3 length: 12 amino acids. From germline, CDR1 is DFQATT and CDR2 SNEGSKA (reference sequence). Trimming removed 2 bases at V and 6 bases at J, with 10 bases between. The CDR3 reads CSARKLDAEAFF. The CDR3 region has the DNA TGCAGTGCTAGAAAACTGGACGCTGAAGCTTTCTTT.

This clonotype occurred many times. The chain employs TRBV7-3 and TRBJ2-2; 9 positions agree with TRBD2. The CDR3 spans 16 residues. Germline values: CDR1 SGHTA, CDR2 FQGTGA. V lost 2 bases to trimming and J lost 4 bases; unmatched junction nucleotides: 5. CDR3 DNA sequence: TGTGCCAGCAGCTTATGGACTAGCGCTATCACCGGGGAGCTGTTTTTT. It translates to CASSLWTSAITGELFF.

This clonotype was detected ten times or more. The chain carries TRBV11-1 and TRBJ2-1; D might be TRBD2 (5 bases). The CDR3 contains 13 residues. V gave up 4 bases and J gave up 10 bases, with 14 bases separating them. CDR1 is SGHAT, CDR2 FQDESV, per germline (reference sequence). CDR3: CASSSQSGNEQFF. The CDR3 nucleotides are TGTGCCAGCAGCTCGCAATCGGGAAACGAGCAGTTCTTC.

This clonotype occurred many times. The chain carries TRBV29-1 and TRBJ2-1; possibly TRBD2 for D (6 bases). Germline CDR1 is SQVTM and CDR2 is ANQGSEA. This CDR3 region has 15 residues. V was shortened by 4 bases and J by 5 bases, with 18 bases between the two germline ends. CDR3: CSVGPTSSLNNEQFF. For the CDR3, the DNA is TGCAGCGTTGGACCAACTAGCTCCCTTAACAATGAGCAGTTCTTC.